The rows below give T cell receptor beta chains drawn from one sample of a study of Ad26.COV2.S vaccination and SARS-CoV-2 variants. Clones were sequenced by immunoSEQ multiplex PCR, and TCRdb holds only the in-frame ones, with some missing. Of roughly 300,000 clones listed, about 87% are singletons. Sequenced material: peripheral blood, taken in a trial of Ad26.COV2.S vaccine versus placebo. All receptors derive from a person between 18 and 59 years old who received the Ad26.COV2.S COVID-19 vaccine or a placebo. The conserved cysteine and the conserved F or W are not part of the CDR3 here.

V	J	CDR3
TRBV5-4	TRBJ2-7	ASSLGRQLSYEQY
TRBV6-2/TRBV6-3	TRBJ1-5	ASSYPRQQQNQPQH
TRBV7-2	TRBJ1-5	ASSLDSGNQPQH
TRBV6-5	TRBJ1-3	ASSRQEGSRNTIY
TRBV15	TRBJ2-2	ATSRDLDAAGELF
TRBV15	TRBJ2-3	ATSREGAGPFDTQY
TRBV5-6	TRBJ2-3	ATMKGFGTQY
TRBV7-9	TRBJ1-2	ASTLDPPGT
TRBV3-1/TRBV3-2	TRBJ2-7	ASSPKGQGIPYEQY
TRBV7-2	TRBJ2-3	ASSLGGTQY
TRBV7-2	TRBJ2-7	ASSLRQSYEQY
TRBV28	TRBJ2-7	ASSLFLGEQY
TRBV5-1	TRBJ1-5	ASSLDFSNQPQH
TRBV10-3	TRBJ2-5	AISAGTGRETQY
TRBV7-3	TRBJ2-3	ASSPSGSVGTDTQY
TRBV28	TRBJ1-1	ASSIQGAAEAF
TRBV19	TRBJ2-1	ASSIAGGGSSYNEQF
TRBV3-1/TRBV3-2	TRBJ1-1	ASSPQVLSTEAF
TRBV5-1	TRBJ2-3	ASSRDRGPDTQY
TRBV5-5	TRBJ1-5	ASSLWGNQPQH
TRBV19	TRBJ1-5	ATTTPGRDQPQH
TRBV27	TRBJ2-7	ASMTGAYEQY
TRBV2	TRBJ1-1	ASGGTAHPAF
TRBV5-4	TRBJ1-5	ASSSTGSDQPQH
TRBV19	TRBJ1-5	ASSIVEGSNQPQH
TRBV7-6	TRBJ1-1	ASSLGSDSGAF
TRBV6-5	TRBJ2-7	ASRNNGEQY
TRBV7-2	TRBJ2-2	ASSLIGGGNTGELF
TRBV27	TRBJ2-4	ASSSILAGRVYIQY
TRBV29-1	TRBJ1-3	SAVPSGNTIY
TRBV27	TRBJ2-2	ATSLVGNTGELF
TRBV7-2	TRBJ2-5	ASSFPLHGGKQETQY
TRBV28	TRBJ1-1	ASSPPTGRRAEAF
TRBV30	TRBJ2-3	AWTLLTGQGDTQY
TRBV5-8	TRBJ2-7	ASSPEHRYEQY
TRBV19	TRBJ2-1	ASSTLAGVYEQF
TRBV4-1	TRBJ1-4	ASSQRSGTPNEKLF
TRBV5-1	TRBJ2-7	ASSLAEGFPYEQY
TRBV30	TRBJ1-5	AWSGGGGMPSNQPQH
TRBV7-9	TRBJ2-7	ASSRTTGNSYEQY
TRBV5-1	TRBJ2-2	ASSLDSSGELF
TRBV3-1/TRBV3-2	TRBJ1-6	ASSPRTVRTSPLH
TRBV5-1	TRBJ1-2	ASSPRTGESNYGYT
TRBV5-4	TRBJ2-1	ASVKPGLAPEQF
TRBV2	TRBJ1-6	ASAPQGISSYNSPLH
TRBV11-2	TRBJ2-7	ASSLMGVEQY
TRBV25-1	TRBJ2-1	ASSARTGGWNEQF